Included here is one TCR beta chain sequence, with context. Its antigen is not identified. Trimming pared 0 bases from V and 5 bases from J, leaving 13 bases between. From germline, CDR1 is MNHEY and CDR2 SVGAGI. The length of the CDR3 is 15 residues. 13 Jbeta primers and 60 Vbeta primers were used for the PCR. Clones were read by immunoSEQ multiplex PCR, and TCRdb kept only the in-frame ones, dropping some. Of about 140,000 clones listed, 80% are singletons. These data are taken from a study of cytomegalovirus exposure and HLA in healthy donors. Study-level findings and limits: Later examination showed HLA-associated TCR beta chains had greater clonal expansion than equally common others. Exclusion as indistinguishable affected some V segments, including TRBV6-2 and TRBV6-3. Reportedly, cytomegalovirus status was diagnosed with high sensitivity and specificity.

Donors were nominally healthy when sampled, though unrecorded immune exposures were likely. J is TRBJ1-2 and V is TRBV6-5; D is uncertain. The sequence was collected from a female donor in good health and CMV-seronegative. Material: PBMCs. The CDR3: CASSYSELGGYGYTF. For the CDR3, the DNA is TGTGCCAGCAGTTACTCGGAGTTGGGAGGGTATGGCTACACCTTC.